This T cell receptor beta chain is drawn from a study of radiotherapy plus CTLA-4 blockade in lung cancer. Study-wide results and caveats: Blood-borne expansion of tumor-derived TCR clones followed radiotherapy plus ipilimumab. Early blood T cell clone dynamics, with interferon-beta, were reported to best predict response.

Focal radiation was given together with CTLA-4 blockade (ipilimumab) to patients with chemo-refractory metastatic non-small-cell lung cancer. The CDR3 loop spans 15 amino acids. Germline V gene lookup returns CDR1 SNHLY and CDR2 FYNNEI. Trimming removed 2 bases at V and 2 bases at J, with 13 bases between. As to this clone: Its antigen is undetermined.

Libraries were prepared by immunoSEQ multiplex PCR; TCRdb keeps only in-frame clonotypes and omits some of them. Here the sample spans 110,000 or so clones, 78% being singletons. Material: peripheral blood, obtained from a patient treated with radiotherapy plus ipilimumab. The V gene is TRBV2, the J gene TRBJ2-7; D is possibly TRBD2 (5 bases). The origin of this receptor is a human donor with non-small cell lung cancer who had a partial response to radiotherapy plus ipilimumab. The CDR3 loop reads CASSERGNPTYEQYV. Here the CDR3 DNA reads TGTGCCAGCAGTGAACGGGGTAACCCAACCTACGAGCAGTACGTC.